The sequence of this TCR beta chain was determined in a study of identical twins. This CDR3 has 14 residues. V was shortened by 4 bases and J by 5 bases, with 11 bases between the two germline ends. Germline V gene lookup returns CDR1 MNHEY and CDR2 SVGEGT. The sample holds a few counts of this clonotype. One entry per CDR3 protein, called by TCRdb with MiXCR from the 5' RACE reads. The sample lists roughly 200,000 distinct CDR3 sequences, 15% to 20% occurring once. These data are also associated with another study on T cells expressing NK-cell markers. As that study records: Sorted T-cell subsets CD3+CD56+NKG2C+, CD3+CD56+NKG2C- and CD3+CD56-NKG2C+ were TCR beta-sequenced. HCMV seropositivity characterized most of the eight sequenced donors, and seronegativity one. Clones of NKG2C+ T cells that had expanded were of unclear HCMV specificity.

Sequencing was performed on CD8+ T cells sorted from blood. The TCR sequence derives from a woman aged 18-35 years in good health. The chain employs TRBV6-2 or TRBV6-3 and TRBJ2-2, with D possibly matching TRBD1 (6 bases). CDR3 DNA: TGTGCCAGCAGTTCCCCTCAGGGGACCGGGGAGCTGTTTTTT. As protein: CASSSPQGTGELFF.